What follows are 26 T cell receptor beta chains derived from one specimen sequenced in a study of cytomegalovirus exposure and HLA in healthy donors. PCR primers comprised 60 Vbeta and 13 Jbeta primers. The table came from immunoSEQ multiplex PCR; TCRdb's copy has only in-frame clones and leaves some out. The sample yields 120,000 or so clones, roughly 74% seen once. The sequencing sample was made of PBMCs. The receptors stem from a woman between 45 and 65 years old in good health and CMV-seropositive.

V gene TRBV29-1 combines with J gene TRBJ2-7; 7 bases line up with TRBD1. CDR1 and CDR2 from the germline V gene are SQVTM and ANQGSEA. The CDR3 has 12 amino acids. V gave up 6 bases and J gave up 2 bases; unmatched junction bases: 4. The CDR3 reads CSVRTGPYEQYF. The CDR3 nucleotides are TGCAGCGTCCGGACAGGTCCCTACGAGCAGTACTTC.

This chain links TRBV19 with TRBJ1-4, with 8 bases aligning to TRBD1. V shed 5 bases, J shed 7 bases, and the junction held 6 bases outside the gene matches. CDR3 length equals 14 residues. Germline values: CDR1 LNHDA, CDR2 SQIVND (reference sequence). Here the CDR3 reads CASSRGTGGEKLFF. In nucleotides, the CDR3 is TGTGCCAGTAGTCGCGGGACAGGCGGTGAAAAACTGTTTTTT.

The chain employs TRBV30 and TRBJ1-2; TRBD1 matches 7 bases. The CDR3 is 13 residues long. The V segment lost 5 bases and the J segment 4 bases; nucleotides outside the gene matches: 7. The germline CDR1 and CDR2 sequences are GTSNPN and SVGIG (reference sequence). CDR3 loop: CAWWDSASYGYTF. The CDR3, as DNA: TGTGCCTGGTGGGACAGTGCCTCCTATGGCTACACCTTC. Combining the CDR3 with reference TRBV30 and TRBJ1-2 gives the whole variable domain SQTIHQWPATLVQPVGSPLSLECTVEGTSNPNLYWYRQAAGRGLQLLFYSVGIGQISSEVPQNLSASRPQDRQFILSSKKLLLSDSGFYLCAWWDSASYGYTFGSGTRLTVV.

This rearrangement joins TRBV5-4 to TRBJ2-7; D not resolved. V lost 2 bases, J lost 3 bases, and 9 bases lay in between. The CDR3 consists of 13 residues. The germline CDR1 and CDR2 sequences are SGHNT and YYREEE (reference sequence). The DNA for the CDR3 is TGTGCCAGCAGCTTCCCCCCCAACTACGAGCAGTACTTC. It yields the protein CASSFPPNYEQYF.

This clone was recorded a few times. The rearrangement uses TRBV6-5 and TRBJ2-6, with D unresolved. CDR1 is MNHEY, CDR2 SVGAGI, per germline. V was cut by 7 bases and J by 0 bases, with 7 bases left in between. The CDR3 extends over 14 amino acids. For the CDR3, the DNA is TGTGCCAGCACCAGAAGCTCTGGGGCCAACGTCCTGACTTTC. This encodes CASTRSSGANVLTF.

The CDR3: CASSPGQGETQYF. Written as DNA, the CDR3 is TGTGCCAGTAGCCCGGGACAGGGGGAGACCCAGTACTTC. V and J are TRBV19 and TRBJ2-5; TRBD1 aligns across 10 bases. With V trimmed by 6 bases and J by 5 bases, 3 bases remained unmatched. The CDR3 length is 13 residues. Germline lookup yields CDR1 LNHDA and CDR2 SQIVND (reference sequence).

The CDR3 protein is CASSLVRSLAKSSYNEQFF. The CDR3 nucleotides read TGTGCCAGCAGCTTAGTTCGCTCACTAGCGAAGAGCTCCTACAATGAGCAGTTCTTC. The V and J genes are TRBV7-2 and TRBJ2-1; 7 nucleotides agree with TRBD2. V dropped 1 base and J dropped 0; count of bases not matched to a gene: 12. Germline V gene lookup returns CDR1 SGHTA and CDR2 FQGNSA. The CDR3 consists of 19 residues.

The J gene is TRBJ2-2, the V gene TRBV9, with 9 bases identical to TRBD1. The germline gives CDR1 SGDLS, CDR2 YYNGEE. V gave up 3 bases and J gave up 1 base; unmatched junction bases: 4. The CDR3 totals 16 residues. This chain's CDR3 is CASSGPGQGNTGELFF. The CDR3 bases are TGTGCCAGCAGCGGACCGGGACAGGGGAACACCGGGGAGCTGTTTTTT.

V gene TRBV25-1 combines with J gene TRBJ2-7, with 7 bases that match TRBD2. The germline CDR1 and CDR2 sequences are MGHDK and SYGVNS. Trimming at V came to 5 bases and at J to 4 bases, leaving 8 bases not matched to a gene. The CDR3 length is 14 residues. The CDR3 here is CASSKLASPYEQYF. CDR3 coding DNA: TGTGCCAGCAGTAAACTAGCGAGTCCATACGAGCAGTACTTC.

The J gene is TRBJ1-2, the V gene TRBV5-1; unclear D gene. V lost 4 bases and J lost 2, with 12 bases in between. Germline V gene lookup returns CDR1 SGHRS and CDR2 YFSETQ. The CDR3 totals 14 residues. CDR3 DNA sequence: TGCGCCAGCAGCCCGACGCCGGGAAACTATGGCTACACCTTC. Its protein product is CASSPTPGNYGYTF. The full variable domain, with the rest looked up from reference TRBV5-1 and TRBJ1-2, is KAGVTQTPRYLIKTRGQQVTLSCSPISGHRSVSWYQQTPGQGLQFLFEYFSETQRNKGNFPGRFSGRQFSNSRSEMNVSTLELGDSALYLCASSPTPGNYGYTFGSGTRLTVV.

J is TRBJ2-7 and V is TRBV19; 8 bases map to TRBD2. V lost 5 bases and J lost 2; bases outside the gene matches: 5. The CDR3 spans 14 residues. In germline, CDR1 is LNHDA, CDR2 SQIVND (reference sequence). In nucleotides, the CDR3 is TGTGCCAGTAGTTTCCAGCGGGGGCCCTACGAGCAGTACTTC. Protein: CASSFQRGPYEQYF.

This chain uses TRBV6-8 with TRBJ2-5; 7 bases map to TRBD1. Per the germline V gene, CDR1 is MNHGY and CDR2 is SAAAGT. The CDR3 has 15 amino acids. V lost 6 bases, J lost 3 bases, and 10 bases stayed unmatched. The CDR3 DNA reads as TGTGCCAGCAGACCTCCGTGGGACAGAAAAGAGACCCAGTACTTC. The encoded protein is CASRPPWDRKETQYF.

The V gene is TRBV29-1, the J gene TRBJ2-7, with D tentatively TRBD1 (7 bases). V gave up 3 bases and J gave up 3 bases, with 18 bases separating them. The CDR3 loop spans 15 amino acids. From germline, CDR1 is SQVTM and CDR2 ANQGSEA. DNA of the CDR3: TGCAGCGTTGACCGGCAGGGGGGAATGGGCTACGAGCAGTACTTC. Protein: CSVDRQGGMGYEQYF.

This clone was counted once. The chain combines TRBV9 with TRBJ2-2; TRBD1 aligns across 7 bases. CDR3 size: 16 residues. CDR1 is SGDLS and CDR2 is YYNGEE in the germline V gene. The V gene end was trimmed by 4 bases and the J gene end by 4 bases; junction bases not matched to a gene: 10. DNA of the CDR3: TGTGCCAGCAGCCCCGAGACAGGGTCGGGCACCGGGGAGCTGTTTTTT. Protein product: CASSPETGSGTGELFF.

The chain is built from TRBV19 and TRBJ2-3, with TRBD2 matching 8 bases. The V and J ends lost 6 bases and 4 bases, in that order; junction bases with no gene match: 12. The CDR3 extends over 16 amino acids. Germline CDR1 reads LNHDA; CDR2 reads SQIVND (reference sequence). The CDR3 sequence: CASSTAGAWGSDTQYF. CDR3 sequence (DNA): TGTGCCAGTAGCACAGCGGGGGCCTGGGGATCAGATACGCAGTATTTT.

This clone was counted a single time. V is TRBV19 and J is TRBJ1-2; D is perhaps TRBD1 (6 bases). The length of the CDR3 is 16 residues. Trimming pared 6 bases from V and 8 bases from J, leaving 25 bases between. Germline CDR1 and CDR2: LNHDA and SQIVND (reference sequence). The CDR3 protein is CASSPNQNTGNGGYTF. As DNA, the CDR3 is TGTGCCAGTAGCCCCAACCAAAATACAGGGAATGGGGGCTACACCTTC. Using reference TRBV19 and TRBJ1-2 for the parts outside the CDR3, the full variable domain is DGGITQSPKYLFRKEGQNVTLSCEQNLNHDAMYWYRQDPGQGLRLIYYSQIVNDFQKGDIAEGYSVSREKKESFPLTVTSAQKNPTAFYLCASSPNQNTGNGGYTFGSGTRLTVV.

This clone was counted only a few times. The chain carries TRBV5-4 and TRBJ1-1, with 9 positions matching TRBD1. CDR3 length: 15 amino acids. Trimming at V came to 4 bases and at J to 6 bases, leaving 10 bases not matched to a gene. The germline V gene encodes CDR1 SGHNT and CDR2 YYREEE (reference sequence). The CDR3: CASSLLQGALAEAFF. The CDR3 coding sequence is TGTGCCAGCAGCCTTCTACAGGGGGCGCTTGCTGAAGCTTTCTTT.

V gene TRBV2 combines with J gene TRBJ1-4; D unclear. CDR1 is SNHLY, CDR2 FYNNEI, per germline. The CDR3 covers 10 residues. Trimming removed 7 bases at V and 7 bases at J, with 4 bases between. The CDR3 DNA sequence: TGTGCCAGCAAGAGTGAAAAACTGTTTTTT. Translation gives CASKSEKLFF.

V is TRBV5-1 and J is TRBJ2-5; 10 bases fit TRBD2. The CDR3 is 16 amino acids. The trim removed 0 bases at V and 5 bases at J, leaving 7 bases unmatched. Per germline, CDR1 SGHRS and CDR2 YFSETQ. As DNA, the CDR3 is TGCGCCAGCAGCTTGGCTGCTAGCGGGGGCGCGGAGACCCAGTACTTC. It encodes CASSLAASGGAETQYF.

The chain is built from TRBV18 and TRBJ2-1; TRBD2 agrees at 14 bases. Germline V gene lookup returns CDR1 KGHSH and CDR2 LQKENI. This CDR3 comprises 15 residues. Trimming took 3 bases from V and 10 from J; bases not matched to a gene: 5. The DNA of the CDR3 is TGTGCCAGCTCACCGACTAGCGGGGGGGCCCACGAGCAGTTCTTC. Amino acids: CASSPTSGGAHEQFF.

CDR3 region: CASSLGVSPGTDTQYF. In DNA form, the CDR3 reads TGTGCCAGCAGCTTAGGGGTCTCGCCGGGAACAGATACGCAGTATTTT. The rearrangement uses TRBV7-6 and TRBJ2-3, with TRBD2 as a possible D gene (5 bases). The CDR3 extends over 16 amino acids. CDR1 and CDR2 from the germline V gene are SGHVS and FNYEAQ. V was cut by 1 base and J by 3 bases, with 14 bases left in between.

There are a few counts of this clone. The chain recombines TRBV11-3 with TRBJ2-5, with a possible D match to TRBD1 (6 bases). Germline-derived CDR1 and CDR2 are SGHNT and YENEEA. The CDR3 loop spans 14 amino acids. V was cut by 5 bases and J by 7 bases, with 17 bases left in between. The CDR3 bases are TGTGCCAGCAGCCCCCCAGGGGCAGATGGGACCCAGTACTTC. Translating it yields CASSPPGADGTQYF. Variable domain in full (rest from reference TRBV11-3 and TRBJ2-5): EAGVVQSPRYKIIEKKQPVAFWCNPISGHNTLYWYLQNLGQGPELLIRYENEEAVDDSQLPKDRFSAERLKGVDSTLKIQPAELGDSAVYLCASSPPGADGTQYFGPGTRLLVL.

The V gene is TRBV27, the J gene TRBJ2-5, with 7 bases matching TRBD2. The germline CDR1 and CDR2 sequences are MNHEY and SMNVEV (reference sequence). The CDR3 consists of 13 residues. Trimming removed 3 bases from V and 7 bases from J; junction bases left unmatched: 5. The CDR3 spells CASSFRWEGTQYF. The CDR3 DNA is TGTGCCAGCAGTTTCAGATGGGAGGGGACCCAGTACTTC.

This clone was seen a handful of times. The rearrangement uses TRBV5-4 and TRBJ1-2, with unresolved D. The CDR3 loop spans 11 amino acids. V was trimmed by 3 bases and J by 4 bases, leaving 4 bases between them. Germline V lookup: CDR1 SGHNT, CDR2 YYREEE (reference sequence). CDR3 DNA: TGTGCCAGCAGCTCCCTCTATGGCTACACCTTC. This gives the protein CASSSLYGYTF.

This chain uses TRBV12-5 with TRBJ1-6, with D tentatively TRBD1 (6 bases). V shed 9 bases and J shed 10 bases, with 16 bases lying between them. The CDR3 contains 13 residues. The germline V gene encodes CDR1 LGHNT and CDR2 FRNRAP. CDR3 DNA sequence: TGTGCTAGCGGGCGGACAGTCGAGTCACCCCTCCACTTT. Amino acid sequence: CASGRTVESPLHF. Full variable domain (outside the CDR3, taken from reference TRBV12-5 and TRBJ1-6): DARVTQTPRHKVTEMGQEVTMRCQPILGHNTVFWYRQTMMQGLELLAYFRNRAPLDDSGMPKDRFSAEMPDATLATLKIQPSEPRDSAVYFCASGRTVESPLHFGNGTRLTVT.

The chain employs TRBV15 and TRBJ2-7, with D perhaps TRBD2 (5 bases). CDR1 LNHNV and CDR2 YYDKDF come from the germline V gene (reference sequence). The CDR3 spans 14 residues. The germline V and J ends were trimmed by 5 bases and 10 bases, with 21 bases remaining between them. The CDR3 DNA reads TGTGCCACCAGCGCCCCGGAGGATCCCCGGGATCAGTACTTC. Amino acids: CATSAPEDPRDQYF.